The following is a T cell receptor (beta chain) sequence with its context. Its antigen is still unknown. At one end the junction does not follow the germline gene, possibly because of a read error. The sample holds other DNA sequences that translate to the same CDR3. PCR used 60 Vbeta primers and 13 Jbeta primers. TCRdb's copy holds only in-frame clones and misses some; the assay was immunoSEQ multiplex PCR. The sample has about 130,000 clones; approximately 85% are singletons. This specimen comes from a study of cytomegalovirus exposure and HLA in healthy donors. Study-wide results and caveats: Exclusion applied to some V segments, including TRBV6-2 and TRBV6-3, as they were indistinguishable. Cytomegalovirus association was listed for 164 TCR beta chains. It emerged from a later analysis that several of the most significant clusters appeared to be linked to common viral pathogens.

The study sampled nominally healthy donors, though unrecorded immune exposures were likely. The CDR3 covers 13 residues. Looked up from germline, CDR1 is SGDLS and CDR2 is YYNGEE. What was sequenced was PBMCs. V gene TRBV9 combines with J gene TRBJ1-1; possible D gene TRBD1, 5 bases. The clonotype was recovered from a boy younger than 18 in good health and CMV-seronegative. In DNA form, the CDR3 reads TGTGCTAGCAGCGCGCAGGGGAACACTGAAGCTTTCTTT. Translating it yields CASSAQGNTEAFF.